This T cell receptor (beta chain) was captured in a study of immune evolution from preneoplasia to lung adenocarcinoma. Clones were sequenced by immunoSEQ multiplex PCR, and TCRdb holds only the in-frame ones, with some missing. Of 5,000 to 6,500 clones listed, about 75% are singletons. Trimming left V 3 bases short and J 5 bases short, with 16 bases between. This CDR3 has 15 residues. Germline assignment: CDR1 MNHEY and CDR2 SVGAGI. Sequenced material: FFPE minimally invasive lung adenocarcinoma tissue. This clonotype was sampled from a person in their sixties or seventies with lung adenocarcinoma. The V gene is TRBV6-5, the J gene TRBJ1-1; no reliable D call. The CDR3 reads CASSYSAFLGTEAFF. The CDR3 DNA sequence: TGTGCCAGCAGTTATTCGGCCTTCCTCGGGACTGAAGCTTTCTTT.